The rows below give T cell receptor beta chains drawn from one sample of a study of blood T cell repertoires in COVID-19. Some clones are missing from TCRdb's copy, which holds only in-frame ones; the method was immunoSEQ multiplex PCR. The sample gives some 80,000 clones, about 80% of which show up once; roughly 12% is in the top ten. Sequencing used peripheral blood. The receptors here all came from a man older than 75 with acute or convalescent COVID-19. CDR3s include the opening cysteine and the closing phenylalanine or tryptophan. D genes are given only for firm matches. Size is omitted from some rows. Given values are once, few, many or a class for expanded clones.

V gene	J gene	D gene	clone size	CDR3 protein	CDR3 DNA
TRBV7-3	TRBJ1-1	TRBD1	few	CASSPGQGKGTEAFF	TGTGCCAGCAGCCCCGGACAGGGTAAGGGCACTGAAGCTTTCTTT
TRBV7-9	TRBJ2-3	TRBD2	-	CASSPLAGGLYTQYF	TGTGCCAGCAGCCCCCTAGCGGGGGGATTATATACGCAGTATTTT
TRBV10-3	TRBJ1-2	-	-	CAISAQNYGYTF	TGTGCCATCAGTGCCCAAAACTATGGCTACACCTTC
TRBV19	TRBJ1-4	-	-	CASSTRQGSEKLFF	TGTGCCAGTAGTACAAGGCAGGGAAGCGAAAAACTGTTTTTT
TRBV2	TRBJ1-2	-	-	CASSEAQAYYGYTF	TGTGCCAGCAGTGAAGCACAGGCCTACTATGGCTACACCTTC
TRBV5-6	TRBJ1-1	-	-	CASHGVEDRGTEAFF	TGTGCCAGCCATGGGGTGGAGGACCGGGGCACTGAAGCTTTCTTT
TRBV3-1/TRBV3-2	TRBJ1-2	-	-	CASKSGDYGYTF	TGTGCCAGCAAATCTGGAGACTATGGCTACACCTTC
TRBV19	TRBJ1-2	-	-	CASSAAEKYGYTF	TGTGCCAGTAGTGCGGCTGAAAAATATGGCTACACCTTC
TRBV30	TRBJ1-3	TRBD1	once	CAWSWTGDTIYF	TGTGCCTGGAGTTGGACAGGGGACACCATATATTTT
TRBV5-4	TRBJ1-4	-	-	CASSQGQTNEKLFF	TGTGCCAGCAGCCAAGGACAGACTAATGAAAAACTGTTTTTT